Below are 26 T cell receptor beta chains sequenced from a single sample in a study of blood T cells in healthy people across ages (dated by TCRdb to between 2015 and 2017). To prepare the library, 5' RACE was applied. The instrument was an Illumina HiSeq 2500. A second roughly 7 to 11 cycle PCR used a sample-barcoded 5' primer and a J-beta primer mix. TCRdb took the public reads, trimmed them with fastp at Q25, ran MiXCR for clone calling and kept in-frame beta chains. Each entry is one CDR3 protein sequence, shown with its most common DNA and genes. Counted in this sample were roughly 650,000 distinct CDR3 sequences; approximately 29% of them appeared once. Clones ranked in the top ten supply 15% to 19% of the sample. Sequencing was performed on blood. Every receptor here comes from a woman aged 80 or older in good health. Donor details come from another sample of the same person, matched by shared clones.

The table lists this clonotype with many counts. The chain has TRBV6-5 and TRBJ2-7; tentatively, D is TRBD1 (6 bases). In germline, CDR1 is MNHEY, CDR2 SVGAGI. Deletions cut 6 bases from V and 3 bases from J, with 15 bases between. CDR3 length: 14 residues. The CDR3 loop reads CASSQGGHNYEQYF. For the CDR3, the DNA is TGTGCCAGCAGCCAAGGGGGACACAACTACGAGCAGTACTTC.

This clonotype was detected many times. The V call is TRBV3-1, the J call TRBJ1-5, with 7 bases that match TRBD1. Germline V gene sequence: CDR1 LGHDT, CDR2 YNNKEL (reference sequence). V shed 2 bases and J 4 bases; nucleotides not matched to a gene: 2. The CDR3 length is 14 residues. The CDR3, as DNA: TGTGCCAGCAGCCAACAACAGGGGAATCAGCCCCAGCATTTT. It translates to CASSQQQGNQPQHF.

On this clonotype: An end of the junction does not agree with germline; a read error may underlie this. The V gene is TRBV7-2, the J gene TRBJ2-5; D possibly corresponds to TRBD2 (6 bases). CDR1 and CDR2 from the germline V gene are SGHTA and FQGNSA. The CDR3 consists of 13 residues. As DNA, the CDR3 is TGTGCCAACAGCTTAGGAGGGCGGGAGACCCAGTACTTC. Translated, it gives CANSLGGRETQYF. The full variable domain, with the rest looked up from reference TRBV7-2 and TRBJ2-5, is GAGVSQSPSNKVTEKGKDVELRCDPISGHTALYWYRQSLGQGLEFLIYFQGNSAPDKSGLPSDRFSAERTGGSVSTLTIQRTQQEDSAVYLCANSLGGRETQYFGPGTRLLVL.

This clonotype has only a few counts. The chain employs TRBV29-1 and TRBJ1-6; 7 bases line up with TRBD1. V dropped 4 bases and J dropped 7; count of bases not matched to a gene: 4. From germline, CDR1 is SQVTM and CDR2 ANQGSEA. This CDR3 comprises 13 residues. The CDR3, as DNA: TGCAGCGTTGGAGACAGGGTGAATTCACCCCTCCACTTT. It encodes CSVGDRVNSPLHF.

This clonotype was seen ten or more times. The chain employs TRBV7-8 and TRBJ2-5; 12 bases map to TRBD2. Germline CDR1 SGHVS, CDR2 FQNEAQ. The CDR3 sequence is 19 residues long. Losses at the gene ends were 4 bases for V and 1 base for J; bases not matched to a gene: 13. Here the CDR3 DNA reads TGTGCCAGCAGCTCACGACTAGCGGGGGACCCAAGGGTCCAAGAGACCCAGTACTTC. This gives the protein CASSSRLAGDPRVQETQYF.

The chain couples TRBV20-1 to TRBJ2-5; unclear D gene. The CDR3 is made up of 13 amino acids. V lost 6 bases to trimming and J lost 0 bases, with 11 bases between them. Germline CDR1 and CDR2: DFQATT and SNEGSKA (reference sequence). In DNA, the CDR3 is TGCAGTGCGTCCAACCTGTACCAAGAGACCCAGTACTTC. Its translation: CSASNLYQETQYF.

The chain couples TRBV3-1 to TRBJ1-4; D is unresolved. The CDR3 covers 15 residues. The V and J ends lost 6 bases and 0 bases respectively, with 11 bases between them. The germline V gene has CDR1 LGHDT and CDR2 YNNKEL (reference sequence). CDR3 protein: CASRYHGATNEKLFF. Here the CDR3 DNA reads TGTGCCAGCAGGTACCATGGAGCAACTAATGAAAAACTGTTTTTT.

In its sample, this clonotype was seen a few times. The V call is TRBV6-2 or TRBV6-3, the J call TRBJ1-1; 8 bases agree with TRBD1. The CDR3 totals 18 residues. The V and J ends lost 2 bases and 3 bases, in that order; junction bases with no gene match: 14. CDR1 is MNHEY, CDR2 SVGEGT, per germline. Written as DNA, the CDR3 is TGTGCCAGCAGTTACGGAGGACAGGGCCATAACCGGGACACTGAAGCTTTCTTT. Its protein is CASSYGGQGHNRDTEAFF.

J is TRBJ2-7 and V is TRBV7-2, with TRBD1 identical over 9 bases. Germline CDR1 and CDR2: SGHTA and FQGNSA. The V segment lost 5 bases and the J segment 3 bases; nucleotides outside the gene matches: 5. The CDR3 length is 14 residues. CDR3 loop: CASSVDRGSYEQYF. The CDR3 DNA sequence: TGTGCCAGCAGCGTAGACAGGGGGAGCTACGAGCAGTACTTC.

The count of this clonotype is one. CDR3 loop: CASSTDWTGVSPGANVLTF. The CDR3 DNA follows: TGTGCCAGCAGTACCGATTGGACAGGGGTCTCTCCTGGGGCCAACGTCCTGACTTTC. The chain links TRBV6-5 to TRBJ2-6; 9 nucleotides line up with TRBD1. The CDR3 spans 19 residues. V was clipped by 5 bases and J by 2 bases; unmatched bases: 13. Germline CDR1 reads MNHEY; CDR2 reads SVGAGI.

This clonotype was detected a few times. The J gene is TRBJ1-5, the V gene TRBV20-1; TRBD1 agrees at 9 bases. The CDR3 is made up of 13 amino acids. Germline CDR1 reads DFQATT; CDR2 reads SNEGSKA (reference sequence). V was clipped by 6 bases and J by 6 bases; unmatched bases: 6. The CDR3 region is CSAVDRGGQPQHF. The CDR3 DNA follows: TGCAGTGCCGTGGACAGGGGCGGTCAGCCCCAGCATTTT.

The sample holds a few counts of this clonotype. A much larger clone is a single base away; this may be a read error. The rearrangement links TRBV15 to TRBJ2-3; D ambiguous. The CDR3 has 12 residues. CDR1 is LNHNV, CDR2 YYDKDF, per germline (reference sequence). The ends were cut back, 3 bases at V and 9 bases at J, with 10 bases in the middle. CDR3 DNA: TGTGCCACCAGCAGGCAGTGCGGAACGCAGTATTTT. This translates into CATSRQCGTQYF.

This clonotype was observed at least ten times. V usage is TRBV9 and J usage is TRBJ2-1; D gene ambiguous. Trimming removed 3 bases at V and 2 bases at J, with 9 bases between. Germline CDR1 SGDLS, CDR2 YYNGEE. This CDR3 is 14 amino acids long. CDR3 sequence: CASSGLHTYNEQFF. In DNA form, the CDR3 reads TGTGCCAGCAGCGGTCTACATACCTACAATGAGCAGTTCTTC. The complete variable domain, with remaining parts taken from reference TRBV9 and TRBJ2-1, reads DSGVTQTPKHLITATGQRVTLRCSPRSGDLSVYWYQQSLDQGLQFLIQYYNGEERAKGNILERFSAQQFPDLHSELNLSSLELGDSALYFCASSGLHTYNEQFFGPGTRLTVL.

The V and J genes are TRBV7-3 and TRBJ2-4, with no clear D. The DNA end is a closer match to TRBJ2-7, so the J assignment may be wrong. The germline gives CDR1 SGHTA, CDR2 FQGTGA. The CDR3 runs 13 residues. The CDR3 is CASSLGPDHEQYF. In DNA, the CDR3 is TGTGCCAGCAGCTTAGGTCCAGACCACGAGCAGTACTTC.

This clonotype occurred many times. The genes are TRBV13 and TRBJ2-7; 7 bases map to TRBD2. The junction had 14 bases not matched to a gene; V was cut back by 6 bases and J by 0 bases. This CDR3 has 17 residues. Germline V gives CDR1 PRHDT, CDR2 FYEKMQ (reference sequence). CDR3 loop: CASSYLRGVPSSYEQYF. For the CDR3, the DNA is TGTGCCAGCAGTTACTTACGGGGGGTTCCGAGCTCCTACGAGCAGTACTTC.

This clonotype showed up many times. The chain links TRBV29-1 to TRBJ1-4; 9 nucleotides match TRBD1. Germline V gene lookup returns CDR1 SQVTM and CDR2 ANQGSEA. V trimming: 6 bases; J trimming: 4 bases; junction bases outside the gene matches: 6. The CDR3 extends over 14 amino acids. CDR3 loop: CSVGKTGGNEKLFF. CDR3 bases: TGCAGCGTGGGCAAGACAGGGGGTAATGAAAAACTGTTTTTT.

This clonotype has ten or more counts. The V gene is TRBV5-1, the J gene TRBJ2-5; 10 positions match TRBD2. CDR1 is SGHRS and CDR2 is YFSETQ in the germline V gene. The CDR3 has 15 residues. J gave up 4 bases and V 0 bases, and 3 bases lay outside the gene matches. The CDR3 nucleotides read TGCGCCAGCAGCTTGGCTCCTAGCGGGGGAGAGACCCAGTACTTC. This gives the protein CASSLAPSGGETQYF.

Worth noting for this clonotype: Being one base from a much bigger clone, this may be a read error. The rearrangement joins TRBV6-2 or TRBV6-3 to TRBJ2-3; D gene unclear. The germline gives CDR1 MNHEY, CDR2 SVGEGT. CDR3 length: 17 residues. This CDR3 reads CASSYSTRRLSTDAQYF. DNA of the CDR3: TGTGCCAGCAGTTACTCAACGAGAAGACTCAGCACAGATGCGCAGTATTTT.

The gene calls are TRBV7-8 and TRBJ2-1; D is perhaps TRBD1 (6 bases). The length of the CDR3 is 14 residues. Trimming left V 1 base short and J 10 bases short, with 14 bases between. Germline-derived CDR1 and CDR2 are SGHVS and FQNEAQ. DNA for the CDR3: TGTGCCAGCAGCTTAGGATCACAGGGCTACGAGCAGTTCTTC. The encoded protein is CASSLGSQGYEQFF.

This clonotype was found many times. The CDR3 DNA is TGCAGTGCTAGTACTAGCGGGGTTGCCAAAAACATTCAGTACTTC. This sequence encodes CSASTSGVAKNIQYF. V is TRBV20-1 and J is TRBJ2-4; 10 nucleotides line up with TRBD2. CDR1 and CDR2 from the germline V gene are DFQATT and SNEGSKA (reference sequence). The CDR3 is made up of 15 amino acids. Trimming at V came to 3 bases and at J to 1 base, leaving 3 bases not matched to a gene.

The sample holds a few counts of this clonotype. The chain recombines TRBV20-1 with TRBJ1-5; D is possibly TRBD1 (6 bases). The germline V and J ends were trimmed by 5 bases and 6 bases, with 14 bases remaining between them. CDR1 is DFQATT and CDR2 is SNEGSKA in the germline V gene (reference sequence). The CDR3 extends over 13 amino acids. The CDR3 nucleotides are TGCAGTGCTGGGACACGGGACCCTCAGCCCCAGCATTTT. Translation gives CSAGTRDPQPQHF.

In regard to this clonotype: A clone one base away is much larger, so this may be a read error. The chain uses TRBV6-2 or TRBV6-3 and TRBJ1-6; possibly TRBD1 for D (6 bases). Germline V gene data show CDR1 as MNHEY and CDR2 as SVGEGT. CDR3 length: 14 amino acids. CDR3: CASILQGGNSPPHF. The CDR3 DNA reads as TGTGCCAGCATCTTACAGGGAGGGAATTCACCCCCCCACTTT.

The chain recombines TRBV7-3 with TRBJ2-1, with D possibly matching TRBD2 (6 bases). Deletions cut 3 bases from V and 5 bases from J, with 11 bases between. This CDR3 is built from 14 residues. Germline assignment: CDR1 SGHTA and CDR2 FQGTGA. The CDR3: CASSFGGDNNEQFF. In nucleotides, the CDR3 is TGTGCCAGCAGCTTCGGCGGGGATAACAATGAGCAGTTCTTC.

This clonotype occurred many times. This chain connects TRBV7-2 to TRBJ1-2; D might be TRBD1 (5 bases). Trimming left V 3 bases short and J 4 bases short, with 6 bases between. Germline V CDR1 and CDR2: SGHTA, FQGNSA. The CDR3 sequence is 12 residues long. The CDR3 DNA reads TGTGCCAGCAGCTTGGACATCTATGGCTACACCTTC. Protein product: CASSLDIYGYTF.

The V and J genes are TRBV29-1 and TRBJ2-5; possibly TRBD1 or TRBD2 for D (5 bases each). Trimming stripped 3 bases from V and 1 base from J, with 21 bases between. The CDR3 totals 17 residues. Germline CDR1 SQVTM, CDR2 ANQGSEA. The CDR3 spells CSVEEFVSSGGQETQYF. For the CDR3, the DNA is TGCAGCGTTGAGGAGTTTGTCTCGAGTGGGGGCCAAGAGACCCAGTACTTC.

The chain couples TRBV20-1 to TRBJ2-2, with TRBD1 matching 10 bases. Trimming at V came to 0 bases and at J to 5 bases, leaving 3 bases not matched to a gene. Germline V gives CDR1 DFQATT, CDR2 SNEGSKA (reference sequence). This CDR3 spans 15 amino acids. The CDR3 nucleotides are TGCAGTGCTAGAGATTGGGACAGGGGAACCGGGGAGCTGTTTTTT. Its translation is CSARDWDRGTGELFF.